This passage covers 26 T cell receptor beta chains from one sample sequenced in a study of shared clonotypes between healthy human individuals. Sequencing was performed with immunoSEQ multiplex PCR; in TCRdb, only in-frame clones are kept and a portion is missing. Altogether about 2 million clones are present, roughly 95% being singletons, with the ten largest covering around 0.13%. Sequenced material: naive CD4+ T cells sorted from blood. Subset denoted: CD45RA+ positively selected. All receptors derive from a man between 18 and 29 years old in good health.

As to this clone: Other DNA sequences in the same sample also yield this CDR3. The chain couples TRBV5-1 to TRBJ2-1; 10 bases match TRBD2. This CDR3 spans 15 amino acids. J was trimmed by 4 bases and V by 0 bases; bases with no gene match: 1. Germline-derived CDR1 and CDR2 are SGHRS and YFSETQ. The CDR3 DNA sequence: TGCGCCAGCAGCTTGGGACTAGCGGGTTACAATGAGCAGTTCTTC. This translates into CASSLGLAGYNEQFF.

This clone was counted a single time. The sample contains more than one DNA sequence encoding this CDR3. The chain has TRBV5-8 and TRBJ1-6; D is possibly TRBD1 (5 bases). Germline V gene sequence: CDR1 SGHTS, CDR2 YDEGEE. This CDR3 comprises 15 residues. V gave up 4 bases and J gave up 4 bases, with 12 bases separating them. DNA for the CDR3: TGTGCCAGCAGCCCCGGGACGGGGTATAATTCACCCCTCCACTTT. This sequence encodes CASSPGTGYNSPLHF.

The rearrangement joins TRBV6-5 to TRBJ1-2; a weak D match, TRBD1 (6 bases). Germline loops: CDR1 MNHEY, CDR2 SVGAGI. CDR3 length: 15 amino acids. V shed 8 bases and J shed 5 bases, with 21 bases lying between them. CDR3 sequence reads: CASRRGAAAFYGYTF. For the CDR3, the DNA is TGTGCCAGCCGAAGGGGGGCGGCGGCCTTTTATGGCTACACCTTC.

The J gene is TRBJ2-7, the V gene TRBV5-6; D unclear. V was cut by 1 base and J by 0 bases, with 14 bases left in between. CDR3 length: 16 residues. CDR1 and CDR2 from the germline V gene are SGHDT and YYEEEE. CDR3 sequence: CASSLSGRSISYEQYF. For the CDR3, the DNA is TGTGCCAGCAGCTTGAGTGGGCGGTCGATCTCCTACGAGCAGTACTTC. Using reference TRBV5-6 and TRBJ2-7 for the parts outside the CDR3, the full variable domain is DAGVTQSPTHLIKTRGQQVTLRCSPKSGHDTVSWYQQALGQGPQFIFQYYEEEERQRGNFPDRFSGHQFPNYSSELNVNALLLGDSALYLCASSLSGRSISYEQYFGPGTRLTVT.

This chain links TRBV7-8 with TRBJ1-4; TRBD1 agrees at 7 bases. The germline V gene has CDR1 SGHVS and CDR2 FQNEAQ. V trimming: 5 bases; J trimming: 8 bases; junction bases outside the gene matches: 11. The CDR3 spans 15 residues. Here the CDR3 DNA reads TGTGCCAGCAGCCGTACAGGGGTGGGAAGGGAAAAACTGTTTTTT. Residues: CASSRTGVGREKLFF.

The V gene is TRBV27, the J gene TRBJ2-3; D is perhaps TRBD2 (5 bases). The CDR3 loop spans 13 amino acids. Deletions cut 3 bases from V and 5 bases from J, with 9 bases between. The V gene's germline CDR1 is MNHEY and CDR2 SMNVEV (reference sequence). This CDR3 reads CASSFGGGDTQYF. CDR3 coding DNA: TGTGCCAGCAGTTTTGGAGGAGGAGATACGCAGTATTTT.

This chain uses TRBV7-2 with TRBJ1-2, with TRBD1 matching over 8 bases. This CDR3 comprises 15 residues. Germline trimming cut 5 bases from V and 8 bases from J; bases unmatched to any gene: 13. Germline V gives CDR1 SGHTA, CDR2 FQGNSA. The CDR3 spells CASSPRTGTGVGYTF. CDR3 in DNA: TGTGCCAGCAGCCCAAGGACAGGGACAGGCGTAGGCTACACCTTC.

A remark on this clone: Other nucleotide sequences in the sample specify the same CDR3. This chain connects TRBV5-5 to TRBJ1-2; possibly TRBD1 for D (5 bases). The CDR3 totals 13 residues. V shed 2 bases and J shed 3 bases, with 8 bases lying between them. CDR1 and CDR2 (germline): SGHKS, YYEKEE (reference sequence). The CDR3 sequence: CASSFSGDYGYTF. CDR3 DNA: TGTGCCAGCAGCTTTTCGGGGGACTATGGCTACACCTTC. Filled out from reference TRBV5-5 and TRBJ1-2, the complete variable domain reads DAGVTQSPTHLIKTRGQQVTLRCSPISGHKSVSWYQQVLGQGPQFIFQYYEKEERGRGNFPDRFSARQFPNYSSELNVNALLLGDSALYLCASSFSGDYGYTFGSGTRLTVV.

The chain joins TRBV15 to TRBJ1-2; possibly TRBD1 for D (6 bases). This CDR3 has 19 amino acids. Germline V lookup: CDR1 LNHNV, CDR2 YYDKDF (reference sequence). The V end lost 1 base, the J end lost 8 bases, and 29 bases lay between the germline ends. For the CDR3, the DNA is TGTGCCACCAGCAGAGGCACACCGACTCCGGGACAACCCTTTGGGGGCTACACCTTC. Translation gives CATSRGTPTPGQPFGGYTF.

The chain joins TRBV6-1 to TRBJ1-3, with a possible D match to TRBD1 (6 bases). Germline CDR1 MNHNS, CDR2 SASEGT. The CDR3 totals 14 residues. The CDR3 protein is CAGGQESSGNTIYF. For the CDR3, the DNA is TGTGCTGGGGGGCAGGAAAGCTCTGGAAACACCATATATTTT.

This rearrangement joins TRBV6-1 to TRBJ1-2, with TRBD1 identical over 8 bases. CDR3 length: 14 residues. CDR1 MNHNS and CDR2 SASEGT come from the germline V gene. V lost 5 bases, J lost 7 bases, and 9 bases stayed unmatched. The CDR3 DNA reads TGTGCCAGCAGTAACGGACAGGGAGCCTTTGGCTACACCTTC. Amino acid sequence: CASSNGQGAFGYTF.

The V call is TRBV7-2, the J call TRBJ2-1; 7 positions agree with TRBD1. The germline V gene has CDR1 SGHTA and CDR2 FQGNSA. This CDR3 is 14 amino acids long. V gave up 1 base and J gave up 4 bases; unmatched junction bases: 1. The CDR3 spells CASSLGGQYNEQFF. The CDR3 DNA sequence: TGTGCCAGCAGCTTAGGGGGACAGTACAATGAGCAGTTCTTC.

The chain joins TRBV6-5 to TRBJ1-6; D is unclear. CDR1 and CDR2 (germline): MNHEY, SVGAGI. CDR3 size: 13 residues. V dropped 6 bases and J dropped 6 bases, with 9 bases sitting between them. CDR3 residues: CASRKSTNSPLHF. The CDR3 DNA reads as TGTGCCAGCAGAAAATCCACTAATTCACCCCTCCACTTT.

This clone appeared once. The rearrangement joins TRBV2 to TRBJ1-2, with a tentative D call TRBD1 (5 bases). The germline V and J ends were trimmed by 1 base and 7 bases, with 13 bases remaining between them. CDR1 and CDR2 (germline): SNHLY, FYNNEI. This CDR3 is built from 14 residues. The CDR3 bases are TGTGCCAGCAGTGAAGGGGCAGGGATAGGTGGCTACACCTTC. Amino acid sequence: CASSEGAGIGGYTF.

The CDR3 region has the DNA TGTGCCAGCTCACCAGCTAGGACTAACTACAATGAGCAGTTCTTC. This translates into CASSPARTNYNEQFF. The rearrangement uses TRBV18 and TRBJ2-1, with TRBD2 as a possible D gene (6 bases). The CDR3 covers 15 residues. The V gene lost 2 bases and the J gene lost 3 bases, with 11 bases spanning the gap. CDR1 and CDR2 from the germline V gene are KGHSH and LQKENI.

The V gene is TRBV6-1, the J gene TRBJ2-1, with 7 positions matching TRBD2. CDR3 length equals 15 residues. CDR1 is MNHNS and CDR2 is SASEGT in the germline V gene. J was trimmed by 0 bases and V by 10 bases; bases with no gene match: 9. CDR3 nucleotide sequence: TGTGCCACCTCGGTGAGCGGGGTCTCCTACAATGAGCAGTTCTTC. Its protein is CATSVSGVSYNEQFF.

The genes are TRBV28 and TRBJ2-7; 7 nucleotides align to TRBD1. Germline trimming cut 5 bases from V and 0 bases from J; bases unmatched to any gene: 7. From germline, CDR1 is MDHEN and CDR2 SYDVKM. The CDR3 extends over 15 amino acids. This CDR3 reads CASSGGQRSSYEQYF. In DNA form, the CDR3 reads TGTGCCAGCAGTGGGGGACAGCGAAGCTCCTACGAGCAGTACTTC.

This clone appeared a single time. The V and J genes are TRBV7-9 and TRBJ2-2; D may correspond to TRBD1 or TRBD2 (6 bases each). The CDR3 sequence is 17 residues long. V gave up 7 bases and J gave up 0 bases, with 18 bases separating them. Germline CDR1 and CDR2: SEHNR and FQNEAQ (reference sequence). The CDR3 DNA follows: TGTGCCAGCAAAACCCGGTTGGGGGGCACGAACACCGGGGAGCTGTTTTTT. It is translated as CASKTRLGGTNTGELFF.

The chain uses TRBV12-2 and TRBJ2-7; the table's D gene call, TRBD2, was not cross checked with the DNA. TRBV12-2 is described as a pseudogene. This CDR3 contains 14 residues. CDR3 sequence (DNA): TGTGCAAGTCGCTTAGACGGGAGGCCTTACGAGCAGTACTTC. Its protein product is CASRLDGRPYEQYF.

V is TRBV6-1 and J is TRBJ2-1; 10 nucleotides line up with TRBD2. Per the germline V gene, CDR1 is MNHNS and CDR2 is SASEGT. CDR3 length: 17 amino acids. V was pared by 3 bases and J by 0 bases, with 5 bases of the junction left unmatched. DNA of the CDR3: TGTGCCAGCAGTGATAAGGCTAGCGGGAGCTCCTACAATGAGCAGTTCTTC. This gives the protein CASSDKASGSSYNEQFF.

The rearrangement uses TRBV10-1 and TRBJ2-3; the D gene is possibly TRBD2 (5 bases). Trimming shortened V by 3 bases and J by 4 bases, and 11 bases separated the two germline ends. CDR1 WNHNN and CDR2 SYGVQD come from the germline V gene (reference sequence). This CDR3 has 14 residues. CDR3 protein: CASSESGSADTQYF. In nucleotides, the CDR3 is TGCGCCAGCAGTGAATCGGGGAGTGCAGATACGCAGTATTTT.

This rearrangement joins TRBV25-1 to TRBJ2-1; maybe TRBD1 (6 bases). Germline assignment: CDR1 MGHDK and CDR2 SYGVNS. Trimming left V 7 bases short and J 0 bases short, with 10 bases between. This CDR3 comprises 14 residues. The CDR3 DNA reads TGTGCCAGCAAAGGACAGAGCTCCTACAATGAGCAGTTCTTC. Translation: CASKGQSSYNEQFF.

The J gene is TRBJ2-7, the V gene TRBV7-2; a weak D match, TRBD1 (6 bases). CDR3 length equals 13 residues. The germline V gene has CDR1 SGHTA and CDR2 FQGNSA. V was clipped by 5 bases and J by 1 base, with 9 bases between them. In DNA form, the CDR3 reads TGTGCCAGCAGCCCAGGACAGTCCTACGAGCAGTACTTC. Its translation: CASSPGQSYEQYF.

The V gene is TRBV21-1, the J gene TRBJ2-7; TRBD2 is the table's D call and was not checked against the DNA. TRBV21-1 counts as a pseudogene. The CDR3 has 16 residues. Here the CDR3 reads CASSTNTSGLSYEQYF. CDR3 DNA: TGTGCCAGCAGCACGAATACTAGCGGTCTCTCCTACGAGCAGTACTTC.

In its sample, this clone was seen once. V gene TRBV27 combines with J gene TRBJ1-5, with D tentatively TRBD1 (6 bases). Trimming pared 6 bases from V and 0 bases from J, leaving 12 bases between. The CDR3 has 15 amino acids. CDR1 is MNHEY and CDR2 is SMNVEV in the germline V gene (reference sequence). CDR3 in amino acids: CASRTGPYSNQPQHF. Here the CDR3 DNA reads TGTGCCAGCAGAACAGGGCCTTATAGCAATCAGCCCCAGCATTTT.

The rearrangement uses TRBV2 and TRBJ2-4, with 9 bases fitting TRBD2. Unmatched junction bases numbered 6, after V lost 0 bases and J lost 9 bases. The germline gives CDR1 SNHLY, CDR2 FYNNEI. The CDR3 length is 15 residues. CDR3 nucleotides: TGTGCCAGCAGTGAAGCTAGCGGGAGCTGGGTCATTCAGTACTTC. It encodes CASSEASGSWVIQYF. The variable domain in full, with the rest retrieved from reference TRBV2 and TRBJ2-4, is EPEVTQTPSHQVTQMGQEVILRCVPISNHLYFYWYRQILGQKVEFLVSFYNNEISEKSEIFDDQFSVERPDGSNFTLKIRSTKLEDSAMYFCASSEASGSWVIQYFGAGTRLSVL.